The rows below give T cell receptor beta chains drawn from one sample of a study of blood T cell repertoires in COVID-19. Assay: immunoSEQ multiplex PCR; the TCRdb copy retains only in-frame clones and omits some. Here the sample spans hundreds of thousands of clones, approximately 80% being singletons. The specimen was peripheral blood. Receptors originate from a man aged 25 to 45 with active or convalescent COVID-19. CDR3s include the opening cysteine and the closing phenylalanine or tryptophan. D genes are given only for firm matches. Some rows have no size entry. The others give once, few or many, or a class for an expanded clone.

CDR3 DNA: TGCGCCAGCAGCCAAGATTGGGGGGTCCAGAACACTGAAGCTTTCTTT
CDR3 protein: CASSQDWGVQNTEAFF
V gene: TRBV4-1
D gene: .
clone size: .
J gene: TRBJ1-1

CDR3 DNA: TGCGCCAGCAGCTTGGTCGGAGAGACCCAGTACTTC
CDR3 protein: CASSLVGETQYF
V gene: TRBV5-1
D gene: .
clone size: once
J gene: TRBJ2-5

CDR3 DNA: TGTGCCAGTAGTAGGACGGGGACTGAAGCTTTCTTT
CDR3 protein: CASSRTGTEAFF
V gene: TRBV19
D gene: .
clone size: .
J gene: TRBJ1-1

CDR3 DNA: TGTGCCAGCAGCTTACGGGGGTACGAGCAGTACTTC
CDR3 protein: CASSLRGYEQYF
V gene: TRBV13
D gene: .
clone size: .
J gene: TRBJ2-7

CDR3 DNA: TGTGCCAGCAGTACCAGGGGGCTTTCACCCCTCCACTTT
CDR3 protein: CASSTRGLSPLHF
V gene: TRBV27
D gene: TRBD1
clone size: .
J gene: TRBJ1-6

CDR3 DNA: TGTGCCACCGGGGACAGGGGGCGCATGAACACTGAAGCTTTCTTT
CDR3 protein: CATGDRGRMNTEAFF
V gene: TRBV28
D gene: TRBD1
clone size: .
J gene: TRBJ1-1

CDR3 DNA: TGTGCCTGGAGTGTGGGCGTAAACACTGAAGCTTTCTTT
CDR3 protein: CAWSVGVNTEAFF
V gene: TRBV30
D gene: .
clone size: few
J gene: TRBJ1-1

CDR3 DNA: TGTGCCAGTCGGGTAGCGGGGCACAATACGCAGTATTTT
CDR3 protein: CASRVAGHNTQYF
V gene: TRBV19
D gene: TRBD2
clone size: few
J gene: TRBJ2-3

CDR3 DNA: TGTGCCAGCAGGGGCTCTCCGGGACAGCCATCCGAAGCTTTCTTT
CDR3 protein: CASRGSPGQPSEAFF
V gene: TRBV28
D gene: TRBD1
clone size: .
J gene: TRBJ1-1

CDR3 DNA: TGTGCCAGCAGCCGACAGGGGGCCGACTATGGCTACACCTTC
CDR3 protein: CASSRQGADYGYTF
V gene: TRBV5-6
D gene: TRBD1
clone size: few
J gene: TRBJ1-2

CDR3 DNA: TGTGCCAGCAGCGTAGTTGGGACTATCGCAGATACGCAGTATTTT
CDR3 protein: CASSVVGTIADTQYF
V gene: TRBV9
D gene: TRBD2
clone size: .
J gene: TRBJ2-3

CDR3 DNA: TGTGCCAGCAGTAGAGGGGTAGCGGGAGCAGGTGAGCAGTTCTTC
CDR3 protein: CASSRGVAGAGEQFF
V gene: TRBV6-2/TRBV6-3
D gene: TRBD2
clone size: .
J gene: TRBJ2-1